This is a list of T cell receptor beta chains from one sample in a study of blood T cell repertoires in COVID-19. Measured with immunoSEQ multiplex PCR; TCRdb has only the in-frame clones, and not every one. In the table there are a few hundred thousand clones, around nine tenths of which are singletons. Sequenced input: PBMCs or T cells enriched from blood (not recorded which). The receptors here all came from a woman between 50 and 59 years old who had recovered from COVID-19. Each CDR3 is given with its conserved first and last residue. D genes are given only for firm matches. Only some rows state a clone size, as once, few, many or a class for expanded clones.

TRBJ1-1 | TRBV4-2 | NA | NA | TGTGCCAGCAGCCAAGCCCTTTTTGGGCGGGGGGATCCAGCTTTCTTT | CASSQALFGRGDPAFF
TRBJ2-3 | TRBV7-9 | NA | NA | TGTGCCAGCATTAGCGGTAGCACAGATACGCAGTATTTT | CASISGSTDTQYF
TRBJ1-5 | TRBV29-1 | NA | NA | TGCAGCGTTGTTTCAGGATATAGCAATCAGCCCCAGCATTTT | CSVVSGYSNQPQHF
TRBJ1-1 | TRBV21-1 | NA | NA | TGTGCCAGCAGCAAAGAACAGGGAAGGAACACTGAAGCTTTCTTT | CASSKEQGRNTEAFF
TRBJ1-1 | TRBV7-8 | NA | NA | TGTGCCAGCAGCTTCAGGGGTGCTTCTGAAGCTTTCTTT | CASSFRGASEAFF
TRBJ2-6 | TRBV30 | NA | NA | TGTGCCTGGACCACTTCTGGGGCCAACGTCCTGACTTTC | CAWTTSGANVLTF
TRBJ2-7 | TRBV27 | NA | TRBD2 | TGTGCCAGCAGTTTAAGGTGGGGACTATCCTACGAGCAGTACTTC | CASSLRWGLSYEQYF
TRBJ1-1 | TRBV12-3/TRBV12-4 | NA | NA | TGTGCCACCCTGAACAGGGTGAACACTGAAGCTTTCTTT | CATLNRVNTEAFF
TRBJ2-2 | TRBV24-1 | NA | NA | TGTGCCACCAGTCCTTTAGGCGGCCAATCGAACACCGGGGAGCTGTTTTTT | CATSPLGGQSNTGELFF
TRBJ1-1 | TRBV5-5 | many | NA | TGTGCCAGCAGCTTGCTACAGGGGAACACTGAAGCTTTCTTT | CASSLLQGNTEAFF
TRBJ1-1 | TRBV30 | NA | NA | TGTGCCTGGAGTGTTTCTACCCCGGGAGCTTTCTTT | CAWSVSTPGAFF
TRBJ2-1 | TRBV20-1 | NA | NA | TGCAGTGCTAGTCAGTACGGCCGCGGAAGTCCCGAGCAGTTCTTC | CSASQYGRGSPEQFF
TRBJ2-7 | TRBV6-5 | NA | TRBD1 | TGTGCCAGCAGTCATGGACAGGAGTACGAGCAGTACTTC | CASSHGQEYEQYF
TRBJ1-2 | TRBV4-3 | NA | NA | TGCGCCAGCAGCCAGGGAAGGACTATAGAGGGAAGCATTTATGGCTACACCTTC | CASSQGRTIEGSIYGYTF
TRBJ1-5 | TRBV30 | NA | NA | TGTGCCTGGAGTGTACGCGAGAATCAGCCCCAGCATTTT | CAWSVRENQPQHF
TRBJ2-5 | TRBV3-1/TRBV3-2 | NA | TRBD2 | TGTGCCAGCAGCCAGTACAGCGGGGCCCAACGAGGGACCCAGTACTTC | CASSQYSGAQRGTQYF
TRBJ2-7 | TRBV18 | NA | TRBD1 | TGTGCCAGCTCACCCCTAGGGGGCATCTCCTACGAGCAGTACTTC | CASSPLGGISYEQYF
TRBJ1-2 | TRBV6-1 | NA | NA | TGTGCCAGCAGTGAAGGCGGTCGGGGTGGCTACACCTTC | CASSEGGRGGYTF
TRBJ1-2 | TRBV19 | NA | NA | TGTGCCAGTAGGTTCGACAGTAACTATGGCTACACCTTC | CASRFDSNYGYTF
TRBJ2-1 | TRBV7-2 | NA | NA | TGTGCCAGCAGGTTTGGGGGCGGAGTGCATGAGCAGTTCTTC | CASRFGGGVHEQFF
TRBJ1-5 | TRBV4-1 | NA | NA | TGCGCCAGCAGCCTCTTTCCTCAGGGCACTCAGCCCCAGCATTTT | CASSLFPQGTQPQHF
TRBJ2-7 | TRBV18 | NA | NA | TGTGCCAGCTCACCGTTGCCAGGGGCGGAGACACCTAGAGTCACCTACGAGCAGTACTTC | CASSPLPGAETPRVTYEQYF
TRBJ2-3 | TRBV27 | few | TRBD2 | TGTGCCAGCAGTTTCCGGGGCGGGGGGGGCACAGATACGCAGTATTTT | CASSFRGGGGTDTQYF
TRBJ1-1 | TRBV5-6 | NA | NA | TGTGCCAGCAGCCGACCCGGACAGAACACTGAAGCTTTCTTT | CASSRPGQNTEAFF
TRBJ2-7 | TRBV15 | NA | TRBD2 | TGTGCCACCAGCACTACTAGCGGGGGGTCCTACGAGCAGTACTTC | CATSTTSGGSYEQYF
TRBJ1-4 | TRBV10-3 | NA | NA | TGTGCCATCAGCGGTACGACGGGTGAAAAACTGTTTTTT | CAISGTTGEKLFF
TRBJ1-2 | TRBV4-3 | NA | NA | TGCGCCAGCAGCCAAGGGGCCAGAGATGTCTATGGCTACACCTTC | CASSQGARDVYGYTF
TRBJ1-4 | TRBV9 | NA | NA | TGTGCCAGCAGCGTAGGGGGGGATTATAATGAAAAACTGTTTTTT | CASSVGGDYNEKLFF
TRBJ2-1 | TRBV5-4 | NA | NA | TGTGCCAGCAGCAATGTGTCGGTAGCCCGCAGGGATGGTGAGCAGTTCTTC | CASSNVSVARRDGEQFF
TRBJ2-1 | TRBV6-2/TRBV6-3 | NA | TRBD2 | TGTGCCAGCAGTTACTCGAGAAGCGGGGTCCTCTCCTACAATGAGCAGTTCTTC | CASSYSRSGVLSYNEQFF
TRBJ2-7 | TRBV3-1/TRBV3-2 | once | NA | TGTGCCAGCAGCCACACAGGGGGGGGGTACGAGCAGTACTTC | CASSHTGGGYEQYF
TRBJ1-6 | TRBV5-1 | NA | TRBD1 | TGCGCCAGCAGCTTTTTTTCGGGACAGGGTGATTCACCCCTCCACTTT | CASSFFSGQGDSPLHF
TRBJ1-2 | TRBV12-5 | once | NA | TGTGCTACACGGGACTCTACAAACTATGGCTACACCTTC | CATRDSTNYGYTF
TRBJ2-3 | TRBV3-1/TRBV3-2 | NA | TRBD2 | TGTGCCAGCAGCCAACAGCGGGGCATTACAGATACGCAGTATTTT | CASSQQRGITDTQYF
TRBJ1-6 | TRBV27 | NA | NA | TGTGCCAGCAGCACCCTCACCCGGGCAGGGTTGGGTTCACCCCTCCACTTT | CASSTLTRAGLGSPLHF
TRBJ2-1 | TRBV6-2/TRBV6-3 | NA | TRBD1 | TGTGCCAGCAGTTACCGGGACAGGGGGCGGCAGGAGCAGTTCTTC | CASSYRDRGRQEQFF
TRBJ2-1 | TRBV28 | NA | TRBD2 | TGTGCCATCCTCCCCCGACTAGCGGGGAAGAATGAGCAGTTCTTC | CAILPRLAGKNEQFF
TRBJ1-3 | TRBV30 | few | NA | TGTGCCAGTCACAGAAGCTCTGGAAACACCATATATTTT | CASHRSSGNTIYF
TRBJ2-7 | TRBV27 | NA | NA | TGTGCCAGCAGTTTATCGAGGGCTTACGAGCAGTACTTC | CASSLSRAYEQYF
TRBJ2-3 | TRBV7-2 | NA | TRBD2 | TGTGCCAGCAGCTTTGCGGGGAGGGGGCAGTATTTT | CASSFAGRGQYF
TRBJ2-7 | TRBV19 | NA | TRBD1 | TGTGCCAGTAGTACAACAGGGGAGTTCGCCTACGAGCAGTACTTC | CASSTTGEFAYEQYF
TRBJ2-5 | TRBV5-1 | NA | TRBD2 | TGCGCCAGCAGCGCCTCCGGGACTACTCAAGAGACCCAGTACTTC | CASSASGTTQETQYF
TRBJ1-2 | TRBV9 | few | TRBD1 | TGTGCCAGCAGCGTAGGACAGGGGGGGTTAGGCTACACCTTC | CASSVGQGGLGYTF
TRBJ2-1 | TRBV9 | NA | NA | TGTGCCAGCAGCGTAGCCCTAGGCGGGGCCGCCTACAATGAGCAGTTCTTC | CASSVALGGAAYNEQFF
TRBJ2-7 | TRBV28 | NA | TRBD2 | TGTGCCAGCAGCCAGCGGGGTGAGCAGTACTTC | CASSQRGEQYF
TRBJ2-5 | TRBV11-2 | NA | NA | TGTGCCAGCAGCCCACCGGGACTCCAAGAGACCCAGTACTTC | CASSPPGLQETQYF
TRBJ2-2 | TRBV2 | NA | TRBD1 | TGTGCCAGCAGTGTATTCAGGGGGCGCCCCGGGGAGCTGTTTTTT | CASSVFRGRPGELFF
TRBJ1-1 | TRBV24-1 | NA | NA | TGTGCCACCAGTGATTTGGGGGGCTATACGGACACTGAAGCTTTCTTT | CATSDLGGYTDTEAFF
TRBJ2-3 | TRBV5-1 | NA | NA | TGCGCCAGCAGCTTATGGCAGACAGATACGCAGTATTTT | CASSLWQTDTQYF
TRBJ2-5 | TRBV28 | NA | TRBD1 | TGTGCCAGCAGGACCGGGGCAGGGGGCTCAAGTTATCAAGAGACCCAGTACTTC | CASRTGAGGSSYQETQYF
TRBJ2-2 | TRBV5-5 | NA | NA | TGTGCCAGCAGCTTGGAGGGACACCTGTCTTCCGGGGAGCTGTTTTTT | CASSLEGHLSSGELFF